This T cell receptor beta chain emerged from a study of T cells in Graves' hyperthyroidism and ophthalmopathy. This CDR3 comprises 18 residues. The trim removed 5 bases at V and 1 base at J, leaving 13 bases unmatched. CDR1 MNHNS and CDR2 SASEGT come from the germline V gene. It was RNA transcripts that yielded the amplified TCR beta CDR3 regions. RT-PCR in the first round (using the HTBI primer set) targeted the TCR CDR3. TCRdb fed the multiplex PCR reads into MiXCR, producing one record per CDR3 protein. Found here are about 700,000 distinct CDR3 sequences, 12% to 15% of them singletons; the top ten hold 10%.

This rearrangement joins TRBV6-1 to TRBJ1-3, with 8 bases lining up with TRBD1. This TCR was recovered from a woman between 18 and 29 years old with Graves' hyperthyroidism. Material: blood. The CDR3 coding sequence is TGTGCCAGCAGTCCACCACCTGGACAGGGCTCGTCTGGAAACACCATATATTTT. Protein: CASSPPPGQGSSGNTIYF.